These T cell receptor beta chains were read from a single sample in a study of response to subunit inactivated influenza vaccine. TCRdb independently ran MiXCR on the RT-PCR reads; one entry per CDR3 protein. The sample has 500,000 to 550,000 distinct CDR3 sequences, under 30% seen once. This sample was also put to use in a study of T cells expressing NK-cell markers.

The sequencing used CD4+ T cells sorted from PBMCs, collected approximately 13 days after vaccination. These receptors were taken from a man aged 45-65 years who received an inactivated influenza vaccine. CDR3s include the opening cysteine and the closing phenylalanine or tryptophan. Each record gives: J gene, V gene, D gene, CDR3 length, CDR3 protein. A D gene is named only where the DNA matches it firmly.

j_gene: TRBJ2-7
v_gene: TRBV9
d_gene: TRBD2
len: 15
CDR3aa: CASSDGLAGAYEQYF

j_gene: TRBJ2-1
v_gene: TRBV10-3
d_gene: TRBD2
len: 16
CDR3aa: CAIKGTRGSSYNEQFF

j_gene: TRBJ1-6
v_gene: TRBV12-3/TRBV12-4
d_gene: TRBD1
len: 14
CDR3aa: CASSFTGALSPLHF

j_gene: TRBJ2-5
v_gene: TRBV5-1
d_gene: TRBD2
len: 19
CDR3aa: CASSLAGGAAGSRQETQYF

j_gene: TRBJ2-7
v_gene: TRBV12-3/TRBV12-4
d_gene: TRBD2
len: 15
CDR3aa: CASRWSGGPSYEQYF

j_gene: TRBJ1-5
v_gene: TRBV28
d_gene: TRBD1
len: 15
CDR3aa: CASSLPRQGNQPQHF

j_gene: TRBJ2-3
v_gene: TRBV4-1
d_gene: .
len: 19
CDR3aa: CASSQDPPFGGGGTDTQYF

j_gene: TRBJ1-2
v_gene: TRBV6-2/TRBV6-3
d_gene: .
len: 15
CDR3aa: CASSQTGGGNYGYTF

j_gene: TRBJ2-3
v_gene: TRBV27
d_gene: .
len: 14
CDR3aa: CASSFGSTPDTQYF

j_gene: TRBJ2-3
v_gene: TRBV4-2
d_gene: .
len: 17
CDR3aa: CASSQDGGGAIADTQYF

j_gene: TRBJ2-7
v_gene: TRBV12-3/TRBV12-4
d_gene: .
len: 14
CDR3aa: CASSLPGGIHEQYF

j_gene: TRBJ2-5
v_gene: TRBV12-3/TRBV12-4
d_gene: .
len: 11
CDR3aa: CASGSRETQYF

j_gene: TRBJ2-1
v_gene: TRBV7-9
d_gene: TRBD2
len: 14
CDR3aa: CASSLEGLIREGFF

j_gene: TRBJ1-4
v_gene: TRBV9
d_gene: .
len: 14
CDR3aa: CASSPEVHNEKLFF

j_gene: TRBJ2-3
v_gene: TRBV10-3
d_gene: TRBD1
len: 16
CDR3aa: CAISDYRGVSTDTQYF

j_gene: TRBJ2-4
v_gene: TRBV7-9
d_gene: .
len: 15
CDR3aa: CASSLGRVAKNIQYF

j_gene: TRBJ1-4
v_gene: TRBV5-1
d_gene: .
len: 13
CDR3aa: CASSLGRAGKLFF

j_gene: TRBJ1-2
v_gene: TRBV5-1
d_gene: .
len: 16
CDR3aa: CASRPAGYQLGYGYTF

j_gene: TRBJ2-2
v_gene: TRBV20-1
d_gene: .
len: 18
CDR3aa: CSARDRRLLGGVTGELFF

j_gene: TRBJ2-1
v_gene: TRBV20-1
d_gene: .
len: 15
CDR3aa: CSARDRASYYNEQFF

j_gene: TRBJ2-1
v_gene: TRBV20-1
d_gene: TRBD2
len: 15
CDR3aa: CSARGGTSVSNEQFF

j_gene: TRBJ2-2
v_gene: TRBV29-1
d_gene: .
len: 11
CDR3aa: CSFRYTGELFF

j_gene: TRBJ2-5
v_gene: TRBV24-1
d_gene: .
len: 15
CDR3aa: CATSDPGRYQETQYF

j_gene: TRBJ2-1
v_gene: TRBV12-3/TRBV12-4
d_gene: TRBD2
len: 13
CDR3aa: CASSLAGGNEQFF

j_gene: TRBJ2-5
v_gene: TRBV7-8
d_gene: .
len: 15
CDR3aa: CASSFPGGGQETQYF